This passage covers 22 T cell receptor beta chains from one sample sequenced in a study of beta chain features in type 1 diabetes. All of the isolated RNA was reverse transcribed, so expressed TCRB transcripts were sequenced. Profiling relied on immunoSEQ multiplex PCR, and the TCRdb table lists in-frame clones only, not all of them. The data show 250,000 to 350,000 clones, approximately 9.9% seen once. Sequenced input: naive CD4+ T cells from blood. These receptors were obtained from a woman aged 25 to 39 in good health.

The chain has TRBV5-1 and TRBJ2-2; D may be TRBD2 (5 bases). The V end lost 4 bases, the J end lost 4 bases, and 11 bases lay between the germline ends. CDR3 size: 14 residues. Germline assignment: CDR1 SGHRS and CDR2 YFSETQ. The CDR3 spells CASSLGSGTGELFF. DNA of the CDR3: TGCGCCAGCAGCCTAGGAAGCGGCACCGGGGAGCTGTTTTTT.

V and J are TRBV4-2 and TRBJ2-1; the match to TRBD1 covers 10 bases. CDR1 is LGHNA and CDR2 is YNFKEQ in the germline V gene. The ends lost 0 bases at V and 8 bases at J; junction bases unmatched: 7. The CDR3 has 16 residues. CDR3 protein: CASSQDRGTGDDEQFF. The CDR3 nucleotides are TGTGCCAGCAGCCAAGATCGTGGGACAGGGGACGATGAGCAGTTCTTC.

This clone was counted only a few times. V and J are TRBV7-2 and TRBJ2-2, with no clear D. Looked up from germline, CDR1 is SGHTA and CDR2 is FQGNSA. V lost 2 bases and J 1 base, leaving 5 bases between the germline ends. The CDR3 runs 14 residues. CDR3 sequence reads: CASSLFRNTGELFF. The CDR3, as DNA: TGTGCCAGCAGCTTATTCAGGAACACCGGGGAGCTGTTTTTT.

The genes are TRBV14 and TRBJ2-1, with TRBD2 identical over 10 bases. This CDR3 contains 16 residues. The junction had 7 bases not matched to a gene; V was cut back by 3 bases and J by 5 bases. Per the germline V gene, CDR1 is SGHDN and CDR2 is FVKESK. CDR3 in amino acids: CASSQVPGLANNEQFF. In nucleotides, the CDR3 is TGTGCCAGCAGCCAGGTTCCGGGACTAGCGAACAATGAGCAGTTCTTC. The entire variable domain, with the rest obtained from reference TRBV14 and TRBJ2-1, is as follows: EAGVTQFPSHSVIEKGQTVTLRCDPISGHDNLYWYRRVMGKEIKFLLHFVKESKQDESGMPNNRFLAERTGGTYSTLKVQPAELEDSGVYFCASSQVPGLANNEQFFGPGTRLTVL.

This clone has a handful of counts. V and J are TRBV29-1 and TRBJ2-7; D gene ambiguous. Germline V CDR1 and CDR2: SQVTM, ANQGSEA. The length of the CDR3 is 12 residues. Trimming took 4 bases from V and 0 from J, leaving 7 bases between them. CDR3 nucleotide sequence: TGCAGCGTTGTACAGACCTCCTACGAGCAGTACTTC. It yields the protein CSVVQTSYEQYF.

The chain recombines TRBV9 with TRBJ2-1, with D possibly being TRBD2 (5 bases). Trimming took off 3 bases at V and 4 bases at J, with 14 bases between the two ends. CDR1 and CDR2 (germline): SGDLS, YYNGEE. CDR3 length: 15 residues. This CDR3 is CASSAEGSEYNEQFF. The CDR3 nucleotides are TGTGCCAGCAGCGCTGAGGGCAGCGAGTACAATGAGCAGTTCTTC.

The rearrangement links TRBV7-2 to TRBJ2-1, with D uncertain. Trimming left V 6 bases short and J 0 bases short, with 12 bases between. Germline CDR1 SGHTA, CDR2 FQGNSA. This CDR3 spans 15 amino acids. CDR3 sequence: CASSNDGFSYNEQFF. For the CDR3, the DNA is TGTGCCAGCAGTAATGACGGGTTCTCCTACAATGAGCAGTTCTTC.

This rearrangement joins TRBV28 to TRBJ1-2; D is ambiguous. The CDR3 is 13 amino acids. Trimming shortened V by 7 bases and J by 3 bases, and 12 bases separated the two germline ends. The V gene's germline CDR1 is MDHEN and CDR2 SYDVKM. The CDR3 DNA reads as TGTGCCAGCAACCAGGCCATAGACTATGGCTACACCTTC. It codes for CASNQAIDYGYTF.

The CDR3 bases are TGCGCCAGCAGCCAAGACAGGGACAGGTTGGCTTTCTTT. It specifies CASSQDRDRLAFF. The V gene is TRBV4-3, the J gene TRBJ1-1; TRBD1 matches at 8 bases. V shed 0 bases, J shed 11 bases, and the junction held 5 bases outside the gene matches. The length of the CDR3 is 13 residues. Germline lookup yields CDR1 LGHNA and CDR2 YSLEER.

The chain combines TRBV11-3 with TRBJ2-1, with 10 bases identical to TRBD2. The CDR3 extends over 15 amino acids. In germline, CDR1 is SGHNT, CDR2 YENEEA. V lost 4 bases and J lost 5; bases outside the gene matches: 5. In nucleotides, the CDR3 is TGTGCCAGCAGCTCACCGGGACTAGCGCACAATGAGCAGTTCTTC. Translated, it gives CASSSPGLAHNEQFF.

This chain connects TRBV5-1 to TRBJ2-5, with D tentatively TRBD2 (6 bases). Germline CDR1 is SGHRS and CDR2 is YFSETQ. The CDR3 sequence is 15 residues long. V lost 0 bases, J lost 7 bases, and 16 bases lay in between. Written as DNA, the CDR3 is TGCGCCAGCAGCTTGGCGGCAGACCCCGGGGGGACCCAGTACTTC. It codes for CASSLAADPGGTQYF. Together with reference TRBV5-1 and TRBJ2-5, the CDR3 gives the full variable domain: KAGVTQTPRYLIKTRGQQVTLSCSPISGHRSVSWYQQTPGQGLQFLFEYFSETQRNKGNFPGRFSGRQFSNSRSEMNVSTLELGDSALYLCASSLAADPGGTQYFGPGTRLLVL.

V is TRBV30 and J is TRBJ2-3, with a weak D call TRBD2 (6 bases). Trimming pared 1 base from V and 1 base from J, leaving 12 bases between. The CDR3 consists of 15 residues. Germline V gives CDR1 GTSNPN, CDR2 SVGIG (reference sequence). CDR3 protein: CAWSAPGTRTDTQYF. For the CDR3, the DNA is TGTGCCTGGAGTGCCCCTGGGACTCGCACAGATACGCAGTATTTT. The complete variable domain, with remaining parts taken from reference TRBV30 and TRBJ2-3, reads SQTIHQWPATLVQPVGSPLSLECTVEGTSNPNLYWYRQAAGRGLQLLFYSVGIGQISSEVPQNLSASRPQDRQFILSSKKLLLSDSGFYLCAWSAPGTRTDTQYFGPGTRLTVL.

This clone was counted only a few times. This chain links TRBV6-5 with TRBJ2-7; 10 nucleotides align to TRBD2. There are 15 residues in the CDR3. The junction had 8 bases not matched to a gene; V was cut back by 5 bases and J by 4 bases. Germline values: CDR1 MNHEY, CDR2 SVGAGI. In DNA form, the CDR3 reads TGTGCCAGCAGTCCGGATAGCGGGAGGCTGTACGAGCAGTACTTC. Its translation: CASSPDSGRLYEQYF.

This clone has only a few counts. The chain joins TRBV9 to TRBJ2-1; 15 bases fit TRBD2. Germline-derived CDR1 and CDR2 are SGDLS and YYNGEE. After removal of 3 bases from V and 4 bases from J, the junction contained 23 bases not matched to a gene. CDR3 length: 23 amino acids. The CDR3 sequence is CASSAERTSGRVGYSGAYNEQFF. In DNA, the CDR3 is TGTGCCAGCAGCGCGGAAAGGACTAGCGGGAGGGTAGGGTATTCGGGGGCGTACAATGAGCAGTTCTTC.

There are a few counts of this clone. The chain employs TRBV19 and TRBJ1-5; D is uncertain. The germline V gene encodes CDR1 LNHDA and CDR2 SQIVND (reference sequence). This CDR3 spans 15 amino acids. V lost 5 bases, J lost 0 bases, and 11 bases lay in between. The CDR3 spells CASSVPVYSNQPQHF. For the CDR3, the DNA is TGTGCCAGTAGTGTTCCCGTCTATAGCAATCAGCCCCAGCATTTT.

The chain combines TRBV25-1 with TRBJ2-7, with 9 bases fitting TRBD2. The CDR3 is 14 amino acids. The V gene's germline CDR1 is MGHDK and CDR2 SYGVNS. Losses at the gene ends were 4 bases for V and 3 bases for J; bases not matched to a gene: 4. CDR3 protein: CASSVSSGGYEQYF. CDR3 coding DNA: TGTGCCAGCAGTGTTAGTAGCGGGGGCTACGAGCAGTACTTC.

This chain links TRBV6-5 with TRBJ2-4, with a weak D call TRBD1 (5 bases). The CDR3 runs to 15 residues. Germline CDR1 is MNHEY and CDR2 is SVGAGI. Trimming took off 0 bases at V and 8 bases at J, with 14 bases between the two ends. The CDR3: CASSYSNRGRDIQYF. The CDR3 DNA reads as TGTGCCAGCAGTTACTCGAATAGGGGAAGGGACATTCAGTACTTC.

This clone turned up a few times. The chain combines TRBV7-8 with TRBJ2-1; the D gene is possibly TRBD1 (6 bases). This CDR3 spans 14 amino acids. Trimming left V 5 bases short and J 7 bases short, with 15 bases between. CDR1 and CDR2 (germline): SGHVS, FQNEAQ. The DNA for the CDR3 is TGTGCCAGCAGCCCAGGACAGTCTCGGAATGAGCAGTTCTTC. It codes for CASSPGQSRNEQFF.

The table lists this clone with a few counts. The gene calls are TRBV29-1 and TRBJ1-1; tentative D call: TRBD1 (5 bases). CDR3 length: 11 residues. V was pared by 3 bases and J by 6 bases, with 8 bases between. The germline V gene encodes CDR1 SQVTM and CDR2 ANQGSEA. The CDR3 coding sequence is TGCAGCGTTGATAGGACACCTGAAGCTTTCTTT. Encoded protein: CSVDRTPEAFF.

The rearrangement links TRBV5-4 to TRBJ2-7; D ambiguous. Trimming shortened V by 1 base and J by 3 bases, and 8 bases separated the two germline ends. Germline V gene sequence: CDR1 SGHNT, CDR2 YYREEE (reference sequence). There are 13 residues in the CDR3. CDR3 protein: CASSLNSFYEQYF. As DNA, the CDR3 is TGTGCCAGCAGCTTGAACAGCTTCTACGAGCAGTACTTC.

The chain carries TRBV29-1 and TRBJ1-2; no clear D. Trimming removed 2 bases at V and 8 bases at J, with 15 bases between. Looked up from germline, CDR1 is SQVTM and CDR2 is ANQGSEA. CDR3 length equals 13 residues. Here the CDR3 reads CSVETAPARGYTF. The CDR3, as DNA: TGCAGCGTTGAAACGGCACCTGCTAGAGGCTACACCTTC.

V usage is TRBV5-4 and J usage is TRBJ2-2, with TRBD2 matching 8 bases. Trimming cost V 0 bases and J 1 base; bases outside gene matches: 5. The germline V gene encodes CDR1 SGHNT and CDR2 YYREEE (reference sequence). This CDR3 region has 17 residues. The CDR3 DNA follows: TGTGCCAGCAGCTTGGTCGGACTAGCACAGAACACCGGGGAGCTGTTTTTT. Translated: CASSLVGLAQNTGELFF. Complete variable domain (other parts from reference TRBV5-4 and TRBJ2-2): ETGVTQSPTHLIKTRGQQVTLRCSSQSGHNTVSWYQQALGQGPQFIFQYYREEENGRGNFPPRFSGLQFPNYSSELNVNALELDDSALYLCASSLVGLAQNTGELFFGEGSRLTVL.